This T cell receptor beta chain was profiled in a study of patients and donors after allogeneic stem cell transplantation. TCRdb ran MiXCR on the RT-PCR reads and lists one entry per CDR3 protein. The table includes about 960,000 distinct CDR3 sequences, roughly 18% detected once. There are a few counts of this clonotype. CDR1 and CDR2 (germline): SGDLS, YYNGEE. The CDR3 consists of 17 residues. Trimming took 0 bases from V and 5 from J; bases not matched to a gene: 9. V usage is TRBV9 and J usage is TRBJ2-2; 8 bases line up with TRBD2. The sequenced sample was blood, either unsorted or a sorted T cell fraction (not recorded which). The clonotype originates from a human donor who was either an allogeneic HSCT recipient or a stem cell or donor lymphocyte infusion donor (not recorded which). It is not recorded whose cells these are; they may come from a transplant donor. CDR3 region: CASSVEGGRPPTGELFF. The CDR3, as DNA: TGTGCCAGCAGCGTAGAGGGCGGGAGGCCCCCTACCGGGGAGCTGTTTTTT.